The 30 T cell receptor beta chains below come from one sample, sequenced in a study of shared clonotypes between healthy human individuals. Measured with immunoSEQ multiplex PCR; TCRdb has only the in-frame clones, and not every one. The data contain 2 million to 2.5 million clones, approximately 94% of them seen just once; the ten biggest clones take up 0.1% to 0.15%. Sample: naive CD4+ T cells sorted from blood. Subset denoted: CD45RA+ positively selected. All receptors come from a man between 18 and 35 years old in good health.

The CDR3 protein is CATTGTRNSYNEQFF. The CDR3 bases are TGTGCCACCACCGGGACTCGTAACTCCTACAATGAGCAGTTCTTC. The chain is built from TRBV6-5 and TRBJ2-1, with D possibly matching TRBD2 (6 bases). V lost 10 bases to trimming and J lost 0 bases, with 16 bases between them. Germline CDR1 reads MNHEY; CDR2 reads SVGAGI. This CDR3 spans 15 amino acids.

The V gene is TRBV27, the J gene TRBJ2-1; D possibly corresponds to TRBD2 (7 bases). The CDR3 contains 14 residues. Trimming pared 4 bases from V and 9 bases from J, leaving 16 bases between. Germline V gene data show CDR1 as MNHEY and CDR2 as SMNVEV (reference sequence). CDR3 nucleotide sequence: TGTGCCAGCAGTTCTGGGAGGGGGTTGAGTGAGCAGTTCTTC. This encodes CASSSGRGLSEQFF.

The chain recombines TRBV4-3 with TRBJ2-2, with 10 bases identical to TRBD2. Unmatched junction bases numbered 6, after V lost 0 bases and J lost 5 bases. CDR1 is LGHNA and CDR2 is YSLEER in the germline V gene. The length of the CDR3 is 17 residues. In nucleotides, the CDR3 is TGCGCCAGCAGCCAAGATCTACTAGCGGGAAGTACCGGGGAGCTGTTTTTT. Its translation: CASSQDLLAGSTGELFF.

The genes are TRBV30 and TRBJ2-7, with TRBD1 matching 7 bases. The V gene's germline CDR1 is GTSNPN and CDR2 SVGIG (reference sequence). The length of the CDR3 is 12 residues. V lost 8 bases to trimming and J lost 5 bases; unmatched junction nucleotides: 9. CDR3 DNA: TGTGCCATTAACAGGGGAGTGGACGAGCAGTACTTC. It specifies CAINRGVDEQYF. The variable domain in full, completed from reference TRBV30 and TRBJ2-7, reads SQTIHQWPATLVQPVGSPLSLECTVEGTSNPNLYWYRQAAGRGLQLLFYSVGIGQISSEVPQNLSASRPQDRQFILSSKKLLLSDSGFYLCAINRGVDEQYFGPGTRLTVT.

This clone has a single count. The V gene is TRBV6-1, the J gene TRBJ2-1; TRBD2 aligns across 11 bases. Germline V gene data show CDR1 as MNHNS and CDR2 as SASEGT. The junction had 4 bases not matched to a gene; V was cut back by 3 bases and J by 6 bases. There are 15 residues in the CDR3. CDR3 DNA: TGTGCCAGCAGTGACCTAGCGGGGGGTCGCAATGAGCAGTTCTTC. Its translation: CASSDLAGGRNEQFF.

The J gene is TRBJ2-7, the V gene TRBV28; D may correspond to TRBD1 or TRBD2 (5 bases each). Per germline, CDR1 MDHEN and CDR2 SYDVKM. Trimming removed 6 bases from V and 3 bases from J, with 21 bases in between. The CDR3 runs to 16 residues. CDR3 in DNA: TGTGCCAGCAGGGATTTAGGGGACCCTTTTGTCTACGAGCAGTACTTC. Amino acids: CASRDLGDPFVYEQYF.

V gene TRBV6-1 combines with J gene TRBJ1-2; tentatively, D is TRBD1 (5 bases). The CDR3 extends over 14 amino acids. CDR1 is MNHNS, CDR2 SASEGT, per germline. V was cut by 2 bases and J by 5 bases, with 12 bases left in between. CDR3 region: CASSELGGRYGYTF. The CDR3 region has the DNA TGTGCCAGCAGTGAATTGGGGGGAAGGTATGGCTACACCTTC.

The chain carries TRBV5-1 and TRBJ1-6; D is unclear. The CDR3 has 23 residues. Germline V gene lookup returns CDR1 SGHRS and CDR2 YFSETQ. Trimming took off 3 bases at V and 0 bases at J, with 31 bases between the two ends. Written as DNA, the CDR3 is TGCGCCAGCAGCTCGGTGTCTCCCCTGAGCGGGCGGAGGAATAGCTCCTATAATTCACCCCTCCACTTT. Encoded protein: CASSSVSPLSGRRNSSYNSPLHF.

The gene calls are TRBV7-9 and TRBJ2-7; D uncertain. The length of the CDR3 is 16 residues. V was shortened by 0 bases and J by 2 bases, with 14 bases between the two germline ends. Germline V gene lookup returns CDR1 SEHNR and CDR2 FQNEAQ (reference sequence). The CDR3 spells CASSLASMEGTYEQYF. In DNA form, the CDR3 reads TGTGCCAGCAGCTTAGCGTCTATGGAAGGGACCTACGAGCAGTACTTC.

The J gene is TRBJ2-7, the V gene TRBV6-6; unclear D gene. The CDR3 runs to 13 residues. The V gene's germline CDR1 is MNHNY and CDR2 SVGAGI (reference sequence). Between the trimmed V and J ends, which lost 7 bases and 0 bases, there was a span of 10 bases. The CDR3, as DNA: TGTGCCAGCACCGCACTCAGCTCCTACGAGCAGTACTTC. Protein sequence: CASTALSSYEQYF.

This clone has a single count. The rearrangement joins TRBV29-1 to TRBJ1-1; D gene uncertain. The germline V and J ends were trimmed by 4 bases and 2 bases, with 11 bases remaining between them. The germline V gene encodes CDR1 SQVTM and CDR2 ANQGSEA. The CDR3 sequence is 13 residues long. CDR3 nucleotides: TGCAGCGTTGGAGGGCAGAGCAACACTGAAGCTTTCTTT. It is translated as CSVGGQSNTEAFF.

The chain uses TRBV7-2 and TRBJ2-7; 7 bases are shared with TRBD2. CDR3 length: 16 residues. J gave up 3 bases and V 0 bases, and 8 bases lay outside the gene matches. Germline values: CDR1 SGHTA, CDR2 FQGNSA. The CDR3 nucleotides read TGTGCCAGCAGCTTAGCGCTAGCGGTTGCCTACTACGAGCAGTACTTC. Residues: CASSLALAVAYYEQYF.

This clone was detected once. The rearrangement uses TRBV5-1 and TRBJ2-7; D is ambiguous. Germline CDR1 is SGHRS and CDR2 is YFSETQ. The CDR3 length is 15 residues. Trimming took 1 base from V and 0 from J, leaving 11 bases between them. The CDR3 nucleotides are TGCGCCAGCAGCTTGAGCAGGTATAGCTCCTACGAGCAGTACTTC. Amino acid sequence: CASSLSRYSSYEQYF.

The chain couples TRBV6-5 to TRBJ2-7, with 11 bases that match TRBD1. The CDR3 spans 14 residues. V was clipped by 6 bases and J by 1 base; unmatched bases: 2. CDR1 and CDR2 (germline): MNHEY, SVGAGI. The CDR3 here is CASRGTGGSYEQYF. As DNA, the CDR3 is TGTGCCAGCAGGGGGACAGGGGGGTCCTACGAGCAGTACTTC.

The rearrangement links TRBV7-9 to TRBJ1-6; D is uncertain. CDR1 is SEHNR and CDR2 is FQNEAQ in the germline V gene (reference sequence). This CDR3 is built from 13 residues. The V end lost 2 bases, the J end lost 7 bases, and 6 bases lay between the germline ends. The CDR3 DNA sequence: TGTGCCAGCAGCTTAACTGGGAATTCACCCCTCCACTTT. Its translation: CASSLTGNSPLHF.

The V gene is TRBV5-1, the J gene TRBJ2-5; D is possibly TRBD2 (6 bases). Germline V gene lookup returns CDR1 SGHRS and CDR2 YFSETQ. V was cut by 4 bases and J by 2 bases, with 18 bases left in between. The CDR3 has 16 residues. The CDR3 sequence is CASSGGGSGGQETQYF. CDR3 in DNA: TGCGCCAGCAGCGGGGGAGGCTCCGGAGGGCAAGAGACCCAGTACTTC.

Concerning this clone itself: The same CDR3 is also encoded by other DNA sequences in this sample. The chain has TRBV5-1 and TRBJ1-2; 8 bases match TRBD1. V shed 0 bases, J shed 3 bases, and the junction held 1 base outside the gene matches. CDR1 and CDR2 from the germline V gene are SGHRS and YFSETQ. This CDR3 is built from 14 residues. CDR3 nucleotides: TGCGCCAGCAGCTTGGAACAGGGGGACTATGGCTACACCTTC. Translation gives CASSLEQGDYGYTF.

As DNA, the CDR3 is TGTGCCAGCTCACCAGTTCTCTCTCGGGGTACTGAAGCTTTCTTT. Translated: CASSPVLSRGTEAFF. The chain uses TRBV18 and TRBJ1-1; D not resolved. Germline-derived CDR1 and CDR2 are KGHSH and LQKENI. V was clipped by 2 bases and J by 5 bases, with 15 bases between them. The CDR3 sequence is 15 residues long. Complete variable domain (other parts from reference TRBV18 and TRBJ1-1): NAGVMQNPRHLVRRRGQEARLRCSPMKGHSHVYWYRQLPEEGLKFMVYLQKENIIDESGMPKERFSAEFPKEGPSILRIQQVVRGDSAAYFCASSPVLSRGTEAFFGQGTRLTVV.

The V call is TRBV6-5, the J call TRBJ2-3; the D is unclear. From germline, CDR1 is MNHEY and CDR2 SVGAGI. This CDR3 comprises 15 residues. V lost 0 bases, J lost 6 bases, and 13 bases lay in between. The CDR3 protein is CASSYSPEVGDTQYF. In DNA form, the CDR3 reads TGTGCCAGCAGTTACTCGCCGGAAGTTGGGGATACGCAGTATTTT.

V gene TRBV11-3 combines with J gene TRBJ2-3; D remains unclear. The CDR3 has 13 residues. Trimming pared 3 bases from V and 2 bases from J, leaving 6 bases between. Germline V gene lookup returns CDR1 SGHNT and CDR2 YENEEA. The CDR3 DNA sequence: TGTGCCAGCAGCTTGGCCTACACAGATACGCAGTATTTT. Translated: CASSLAYTDTQYF.

The gene calls are TRBV11-2 and TRBJ2-3; D uncertain. Germline V gene data show CDR1 as SGHAT and CDR2 as FQNNGV. The CDR3 sequence is 15 residues long. With 4 bases removed from V and 0 bases from J, the gap between germline ends came to 11 bases. The CDR3 sequence is CASSSRTVSTDTQYF. For the CDR3, the DNA is TGTGCCAGCAGCTCAAGGACGGTGAGCACAGATACGCAGTATTTT.

The chain has TRBV19 and TRBJ1-5; TRBD1 might be the D (6 bases). In germline, CDR1 is LNHDA, CDR2 SQIVND (reference sequence). This CDR3 spans 14 amino acids. The V gene lost 3 bases and the J gene lost 9 bases, with 15 bases spanning the gap. In DNA form, the CDR3 reads TGTGCCAGTAGTATCGGACAGCCCGGAGGGCCCCAGCATTTT. Translation gives CASSIGQPGGPQHF. Complete variable domain (other parts from reference TRBV19 and TRBJ1-5): DGGITQSPKYLFRKEGQNVTLSCEQNLNHDAMYWYRQDPGQGLRLIYYSQIVNDFQKGDIAEGYSVSREKKESFPLTVTSAQKNPTAFYLCASSIGQPGGPQHFGDGTRLSIL.

The chain recombines TRBV29-1 with TRBJ1-2; D is possibly TRBD1 (5 bases). V was clipped by 7 bases and J by 8 bases, with 20 bases between them. Germline V gene lookup returns CDR1 SQVTM and CDR2 ANQGSEA. This CDR3 has 13 residues. The CDR3 spells CSAAREGPLGYTF. The CDR3 DNA reads TGCAGCGCCGCCAGGGAGGGTCCTCTAGGCTACACCTTC.

This clone appeared a single time. The CDR3 sequence: CASSPYQYSGNTIYF. CDR3 bases: TGTGCCAGCTCACCTTACCAGTACTCTGGAAACACCATATATTTT. This rearrangement joins TRBV18 to TRBJ1-3; D remains unclear. The CDR3 contains 15 residues. Germline V gives CDR1 KGHSH, CDR2 LQKENI. With 3 bases removed from V and 0 bases from J, the gap between germline ends came to 9 bases.

J is TRBJ2-7 and V is TRBV18; D is possibly TRBD1 (5 bases). The CDR3 spans 16 residues. Looked up from germline, CDR1 is KGHSH and CDR2 is LQKENI. V shed 5 bases and J shed 1 base, with 18 bases lying between them. In nucleotides, the CDR3 is TGTGCCAGCTCATTATCGAGAGACCCAGGGTCCTACGAGCAGTACTTC. The encoded protein is CASSLSRDPGSYEQYF. Combining the CDR3 with reference TRBV18 and TRBJ2-7 gives the whole variable domain NAGVMQNPRHLVRRRGQEARLRCSPMKGHSHVYWYRQLPEEGLKFMVYLQKENIIDESGMPKERFSAEFPKEGPSILRIQQVVRGDSAAYFCASSLSRDPGSYEQYFGPGTRLTVT.

The chain joins TRBV19 to TRBJ2-5; D is ambiguous. CDR3 length: 15 residues. Germline CDR1 LNHDA, CDR2 SQIVND (reference sequence). V lost 3 bases and J lost 4, with 15 bases in between. CDR3 nucleotides: TGTGCCAGTAGTATTGGCCCCGATCCTCGAGAGACCCAGTACTTC. Translation: CASSIGPDPRETQYF. The full variable domain, its missing parts supplied by reference TRBV19 and TRBJ2-5, is DGGITQSPKYLFRKEGQNVTLSCEQNLNHDAMYWYRQDPGQGLRLIYYSQIVNDFQKGDIAEGYSVSREKKESFPLTVTSAQKNPTAFYLCASSIGPDPRETQYFGPGTRLLVL.

The genes are TRBV19 and TRBJ2-2; no firm D call. Between the trimmed V and J ends, which lost 3 bases and 7 bases, there was a span of 12 bases. The CDR3 runs to 14 residues. Germline V lookup: CDR1 LNHDA, CDR2 SQIVND (reference sequence). The CDR3 DNA reads TGTGCCAGTAGTATTGAGACTCAACGCGGGGAGCTGTTTTTT. The encoded protein is CASSIETQRGELFF.

The V gene is TRBV7-2, the J gene TRBJ1-4; D is perhaps TRBD1 (6 bases). The CDR3 extends over 16 amino acids. The V gene's germline CDR1 is SGHTA and CDR2 FQGNSA. V was cut by 5 bases and J by 0 bases, with 13 bases left in between. This chain's CDR3 is CASSLQGTTTNEKLFF. The CDR3 nucleotides read TGTGCCAGCAGCCTGCAGGGGACAACAACTAATGAAAAACTGTTTTTT.

This chain uses TRBV6-5 with TRBJ2-7, with a weak D call TRBD1 (6 bases). This CDR3 is built from 14 residues. Per the germline V gene, CDR1 is MNHEY and CDR2 is SVGAGI. Trimming pared 9 bases from V and 2 bases from J, leaving 17 bases between. This CDR3 reads CASRTGTLTYEQYF. DNA for the CDR3: TGTGCCAGTCGTACCGGGACATTAACCTACGAGCAGTACTTC.

The gene calls are TRBV30 and TRBJ2-2, with D unresolved. Germline lookup yields CDR1 GTSNPN and CDR2 SVGIG (reference sequence). The CDR3 is 13 amino acids. Trimming cost V 2 bases and J 1 base, with 5 bases left between them. CDR3 sequence: CAWSTLNTGELFF. The CDR3 DNA reads TGTGCCTGGAGTACATTGAACACCGGGGAGCTGTTTTTT.